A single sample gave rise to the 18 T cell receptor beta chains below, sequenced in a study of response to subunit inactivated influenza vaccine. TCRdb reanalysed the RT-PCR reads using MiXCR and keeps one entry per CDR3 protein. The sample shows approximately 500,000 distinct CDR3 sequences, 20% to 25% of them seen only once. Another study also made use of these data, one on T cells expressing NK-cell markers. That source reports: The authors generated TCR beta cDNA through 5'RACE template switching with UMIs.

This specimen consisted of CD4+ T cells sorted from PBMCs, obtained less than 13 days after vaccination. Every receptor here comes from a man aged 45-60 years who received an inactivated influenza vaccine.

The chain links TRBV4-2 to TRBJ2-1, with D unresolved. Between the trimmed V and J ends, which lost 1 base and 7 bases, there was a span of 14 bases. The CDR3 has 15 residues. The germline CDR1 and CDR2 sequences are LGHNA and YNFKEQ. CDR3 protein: CASSQAARGRNEQFF. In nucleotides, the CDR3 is TGTGCCAGCAGCCAAGCCGCCCGAGGACGAAATGAGCAGTTCTTC.

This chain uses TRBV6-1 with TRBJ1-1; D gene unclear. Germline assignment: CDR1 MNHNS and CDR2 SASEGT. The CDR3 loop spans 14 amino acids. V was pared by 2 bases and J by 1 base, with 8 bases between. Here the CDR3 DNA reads TGTGCCAGCAGTGAACTTCCAAGGAACACTGAAGCTTTCTTT. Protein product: CASSELPRNTEAFF.

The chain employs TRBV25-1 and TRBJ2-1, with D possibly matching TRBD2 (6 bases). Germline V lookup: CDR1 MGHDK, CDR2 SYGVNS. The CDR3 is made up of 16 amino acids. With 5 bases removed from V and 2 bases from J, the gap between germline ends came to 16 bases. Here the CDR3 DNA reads TGTGCCAGCAGTCCCACCGCCGGGGGTCCCTACAATGAGCAGTTCTTC. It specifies CASSPTAGGPYNEQFF. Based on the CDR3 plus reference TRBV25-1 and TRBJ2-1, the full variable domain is EADIYQTPRYLVIGTGKKITLECSQTMGHDKMYWYQQDPGMELHLIHYSYGVNSTEKGDLSSESTVSRIRTEHFPLTLESARPSHTSQYLCASSPTAGGPYNEQFFGPGTRLTVL.

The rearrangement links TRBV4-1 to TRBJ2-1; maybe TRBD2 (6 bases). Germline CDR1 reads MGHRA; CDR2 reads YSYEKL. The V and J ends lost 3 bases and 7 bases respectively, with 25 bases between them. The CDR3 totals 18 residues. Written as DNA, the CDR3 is TGCGCCAGCAGCCAGGGTCGGTGGGGCGGGACCAAGGGGAATGAGCAGTTCTTC. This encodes CASSQGRWGGTKGNEQFF.

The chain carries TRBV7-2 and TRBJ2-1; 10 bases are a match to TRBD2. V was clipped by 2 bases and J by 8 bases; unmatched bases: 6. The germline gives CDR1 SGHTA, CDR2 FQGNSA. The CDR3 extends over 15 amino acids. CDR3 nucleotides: TGTGCCAGCAGCTTACTAGCGGGAGCATATGATGAGCAGTTCTTC. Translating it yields CASSLLAGAYDEQFF.

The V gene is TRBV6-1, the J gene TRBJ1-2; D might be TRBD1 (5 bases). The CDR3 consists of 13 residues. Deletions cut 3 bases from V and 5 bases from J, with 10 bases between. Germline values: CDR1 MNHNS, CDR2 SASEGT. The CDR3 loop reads CASSEGPLYGYTF. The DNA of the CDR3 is TGTGCCAGCAGTGAGGGGCCCCTTTATGGCTACACCTTC.

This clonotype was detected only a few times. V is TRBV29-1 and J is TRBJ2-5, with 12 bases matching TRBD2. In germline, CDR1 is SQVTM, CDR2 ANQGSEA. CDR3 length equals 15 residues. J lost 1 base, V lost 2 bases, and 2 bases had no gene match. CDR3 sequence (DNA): TGCAGCGTTGAAAGACTAGCGGGGGCCCAAGAGACCCAGTACTTC. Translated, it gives CSVERLAGAQETQYF.

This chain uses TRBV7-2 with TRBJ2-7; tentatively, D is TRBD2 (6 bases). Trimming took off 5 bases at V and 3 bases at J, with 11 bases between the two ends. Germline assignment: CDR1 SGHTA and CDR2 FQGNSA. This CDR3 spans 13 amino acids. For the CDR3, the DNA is TGTGCCAGCAGCCCTCAAGCGGGCTACGAGCAGTACTTC. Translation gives CASSPQAGYEQYF.

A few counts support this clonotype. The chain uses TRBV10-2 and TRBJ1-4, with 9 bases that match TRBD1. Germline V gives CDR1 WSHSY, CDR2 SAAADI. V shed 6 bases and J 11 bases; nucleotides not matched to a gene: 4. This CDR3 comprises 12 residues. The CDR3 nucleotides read TGCGCCAGCAGCTGGACAGGGGACAAACTGTTTTTT. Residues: CASSWTGDKLFF.

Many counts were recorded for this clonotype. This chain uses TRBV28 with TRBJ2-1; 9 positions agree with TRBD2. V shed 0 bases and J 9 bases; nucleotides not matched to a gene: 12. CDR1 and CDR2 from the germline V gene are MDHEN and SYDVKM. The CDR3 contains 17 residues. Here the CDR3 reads CASSLCRAGGPHCEQFF. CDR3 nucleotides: TGTGCCAGCAGTTTATGCCGCGCGGGAGGGCCTCATTGTGAGCAGTTCTTC.

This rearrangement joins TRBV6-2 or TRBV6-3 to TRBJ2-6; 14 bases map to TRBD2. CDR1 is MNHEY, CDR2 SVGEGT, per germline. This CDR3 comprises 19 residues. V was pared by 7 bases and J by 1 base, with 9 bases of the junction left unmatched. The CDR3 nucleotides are TGTGCCAGCATTCCAAAAGGACTAGCGGGAGGTTCTGGGGCCAACGTCCTGACTTTC. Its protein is CASIPKGLAGGSGANVLTF.

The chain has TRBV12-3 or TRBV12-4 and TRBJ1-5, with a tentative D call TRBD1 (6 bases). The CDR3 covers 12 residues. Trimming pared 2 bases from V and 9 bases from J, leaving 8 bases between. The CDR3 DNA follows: TGTGCCAGCAGTTTACGAGGGGGGCCCCAGCATTTT. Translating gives CASSLRGGPQHF.

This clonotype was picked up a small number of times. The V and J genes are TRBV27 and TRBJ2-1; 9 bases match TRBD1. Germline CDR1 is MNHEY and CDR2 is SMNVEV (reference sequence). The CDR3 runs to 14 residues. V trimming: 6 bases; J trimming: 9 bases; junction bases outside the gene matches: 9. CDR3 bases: TGTGCCAGCAGCCTCCTCGACAGGGGGGCTGAGCAGTTCTTC. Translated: CASSLLDRGAEQFF.

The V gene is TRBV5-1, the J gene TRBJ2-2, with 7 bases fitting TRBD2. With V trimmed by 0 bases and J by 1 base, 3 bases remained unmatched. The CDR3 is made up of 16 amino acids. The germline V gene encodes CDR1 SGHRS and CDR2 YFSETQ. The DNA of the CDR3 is TGCGCCAGCAGCTTGGAGAGCGGGAAGAACACCGGGGAGCTGTTTTTT. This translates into CASSLESGKNTGELFF.

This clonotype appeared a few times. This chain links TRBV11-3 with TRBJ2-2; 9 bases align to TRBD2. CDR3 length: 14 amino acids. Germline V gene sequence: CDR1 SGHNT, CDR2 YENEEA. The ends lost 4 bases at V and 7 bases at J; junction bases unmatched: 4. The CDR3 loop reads CASSSGTSHGELFF. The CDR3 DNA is TGTGCCAGCAGCTCCGGGACTAGCCACGGGGAGCTGTTTTTT.

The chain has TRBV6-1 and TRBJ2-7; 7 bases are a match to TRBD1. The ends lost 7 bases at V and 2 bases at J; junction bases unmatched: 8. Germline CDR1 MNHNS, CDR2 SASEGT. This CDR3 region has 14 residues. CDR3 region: CASKTGTATYEQYF. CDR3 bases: TGTGCCAGCAAAACCGGGACAGCCACCTACGAGCAGTACTTC.

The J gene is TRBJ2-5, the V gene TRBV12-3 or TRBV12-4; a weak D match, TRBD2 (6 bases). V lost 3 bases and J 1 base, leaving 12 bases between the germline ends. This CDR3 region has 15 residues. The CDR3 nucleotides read TGTGCCAGCAGTTTCTTAGCGGCATCCCAAGAGACCCAGTACTTC. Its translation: CASSFLAASQETQYF.

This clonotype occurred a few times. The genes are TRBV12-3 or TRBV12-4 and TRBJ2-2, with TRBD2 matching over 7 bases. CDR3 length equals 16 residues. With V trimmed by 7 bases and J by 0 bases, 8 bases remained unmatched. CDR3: CASTNPTSPNTGELFF. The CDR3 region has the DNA TGTGCCAGCACCAACCCGACTAGCCCGAACACCGGGGAGCTGTTTTTT.